The 14 T cell receptor beta chains below all came from one sample that was sequenced in a study of beta chain features in type 1 diabetes. Findings and caveats of the study: When Type 1 diabetes patients were examined, their TCRB CDR3s proved moderately but significantly shorter in all four CD4+ subsets.

Their antigen targets remain unknown. Reverse transcribing all isolated RNA meant expressed TCRB transcripts were sequenced. Measured with immunoSEQ multiplex PCR; TCRdb has only the in-frame clones, and not every one. In the table there are hundreds of thousands of clones, roughly 12% of which are singletons. The specimen was naive CD4+ T cells from blood. These receptors originate from a man younger than 35 with type 1 diabetes.

V and J are TRBV7-2 and TRBJ1-5; D is undetermined. Germline V gene sequence: CDR1 SGHTA, CDR2 FQGNSA. V lost 1 base and J lost 2, with 9 bases in between. The CDR3 totals 15 residues. The CDR3 DNA reads TGTGCCAGCAGCTTAGAGAGTACAGGCAATCAGCCCCAGCATTTT. As protein: CASSLESTGNQPQHF.

The chain is built from TRBV30 and TRBJ1-3, with 7 bases identical to TRBD1. Trimming at V came to 2 bases and at J to 4 bases, leaving 5 bases not matched to a gene. The CDR3 sequence is 14 residues long. Germline-derived CDR1 and CDR2 are GTSNPN and SVGIG (reference sequence). The CDR3 nucleotides are TGTGCCTGGAGTATAGGGACAGCCGGAAACACCATATATTTT. Translating gives CAWSIGTAGNTIYF.

This clone was recorded once. This chain's CDR3 is CAWSSLGSYGYTF. The CDR3 DNA reads TGTGCCTGGAGTTCCCTAGGTAGTTATGGCTACACCTTC. The rearrangement joins TRBV30 to TRBJ1-2; D is unclear. V was pared by 2 bases and J by 5 bases, with 12 bases between. There are 13 residues in the CDR3. Germline CDR1 reads GTSNPN; CDR2 reads SVGIG (reference sequence).

The V and J genes are TRBV6-5 and TRBJ2-5; 12 nucleotides agree with TRBD2. Trimming removed 5 bases from V and 5 bases from J; junction bases left unmatched: 6. Germline CDR1 is MNHEY and CDR2 is SVGAGI. The CDR3 is 15 residues long. The CDR3 nucleotides are TGTGCCAGCAGTCCTGGACTAGCGGGGCCCGAGACCCAGTACTTC. Translating it yields CASSPGLAGPETQYF.

This clone came up a few times. The chain combines TRBV4-1 with TRBJ1-2; a possible D gene is TRBD1 (5 bases). The length of the CDR3 is 15 residues. From germline, CDR1 is MGHRA and CDR2 YSYEKL. Between the trimmed V and J ends, which lost 1 base and 2 bases, there was a span of 11 bases. CDR3 sequence reads: CASSQGQSSNYGYTF. The CDR3 DNA is TGCGCCAGCAGCCAAGGACAGTCTTCGAACTATGGCTACACCTTC.

The genes are TRBV5-1 and TRBJ2-3; possible D gene TRBD1, 6 bases. CDR1 and CDR2 (germline): SGHRS, YFSETQ. Trimming took 5 bases from V and 0 from J, leaving 16 bases between them. The CDR3 length is 16 residues. The CDR3 DNA reads TGCGCCAGCAGGAATGGGGGCGCTGGGAGCACAGATACGCAGTATTTT. This codes for CASRNGGAGSTDTQYF.

This clone appeared once. The rearrangement uses TRBV4-1 and TRBJ2-1; TRBD2 is a possible D gene (5 bases). V dropped 1 base and J dropped 5 bases, with 12 bases sitting between them. This CDR3 is built from 15 residues. The germline V gene has CDR1 MGHRA and CDR2 YSYEKL. The CDR3 spells CASSQAMGDDNEQFF. The CDR3 DNA reads TGCGCCAGCAGCCAAGCCATGGGAGACGACAATGAGCAGTTCTTC.

The chain recombines TRBV2 with TRBJ1-6, with D hard to call. Trimming left V 4 bases short and J 0 bases short, with 7 bases between. Germline-derived CDR1 and CDR2 are SNHLY and FYNNEI. The CDR3 has 15 amino acids. Here the CDR3 DNA reads TGTGCCAGCAGTGGGGCAACCTCCTATAATTCACCCCTCCACTTT. The encoded protein is CASSGATSYNSPLHF.

The table lists this clone with a few counts. The V and J genes are TRBV7-2 and TRBJ1-2, with D perhaps TRBD1 (6 bases). This CDR3 is 15 amino acids long. Trimming pared 1 base from V and 7 bases from J, leaving 16 bases between. Germline V gene lookup returns CDR1 SGHTA and CDR2 FQGNSA. The CDR3 reads CASSLEGGGTSGYTF. Written as DNA, the CDR3 is TGTGCCAGCAGCTTAGAGGGGGGAGGTACAAGTGGCTACACCTTC. The variable domain in full, completed from reference TRBV7-2 and TRBJ1-2, reads GAGVSQSPSNKVTEKGKDVELRCDPISGHTALYWYRQSLGQGLEFLIYFQGNSAPDKSGLPSDRFSAERTGGSVSTLTIQRTQQEDSAVYLCASSLEGGGTSGYTFGSGTRLTVV.

The V call is TRBV6-5, the J call TRBJ2-7, with TRBD1 matching over 7 bases. The trim removed 6 bases at V and 3 bases at J, leaving 11 bases unmatched. Germline values: CDR1 MNHEY, CDR2 SVGAGI. The CDR3 extends over 15 amino acids. CDR3 in amino acids: CASSPGTAEFYEQYF. For the CDR3, the DNA is TGTGCCAGCAGCCCGGGGACAGCCGAATTCTACGAGCAGTACTTC.

This clone has just a few counts. The rearrangement uses TRBV18 and TRBJ2-1, with a possible D match to TRBD2 (6 bases). CDR3 size: 16 residues. Trimming stripped 6 bases from V and 2 bases from J, with 17 bases between. Germline CDR1 reads KGHSH; CDR2 reads LQKENI. DNA for the CDR3: TGTGCCAGCTCGGCTCGGAGGGATGCAGCCTACAATGAGCAGTTCTTC. Protein: CASSARRDAAYNEQFF.

This clone came up a few times. The chain uses TRBV19 and TRBJ1-2; weak D call: TRBD1 (5 bases). V was shortened by 6 bases and J by 6 bases, with 14 bases between the two germline ends. The CDR3 is 13 residues long. CDR1 and CDR2 from the germline V gene are LNHDA and SQIVND (reference sequence). CDR3 nucleotides: TGTGCCAGTAGCCCGAGGGGTTCGAATGGCTACACCTTC. Translation: CASSPRGSNGYTF.

In this sample, this clone turned up a few times. V and J are TRBV25-1 and TRBJ1-2; D gene unclear. From germline, CDR1 is MGHDK and CDR2 SYGVNS. The CDR3 consists of 14 residues. V lost 3 bases and J 5 bases, leaving 13 bases between the germline ends. Here the CDR3 DNA reads TGTGCCAGCAGTGACTCTGGGCCGGTATATGGCTACACCTTC. Its protein product is CASSDSGPVYGYTF.

This clone was seen a few times. The chain couples TRBV7-2 to TRBJ2-1; TRBD1 matches at 7 bases. The CDR3 is made up of 14 amino acids. Germline values: CDR1 SGHTA, CDR2 FQGNSA. Trimming removed 5 bases from V and 7 bases from J; junction bases left unmatched: 8. CDR3 DNA: TGTGCCAGCAGCAAACGAAGCAGGGGGAATGAGCAGTTCTTC. It encodes CASSKRSRGNEQFF.